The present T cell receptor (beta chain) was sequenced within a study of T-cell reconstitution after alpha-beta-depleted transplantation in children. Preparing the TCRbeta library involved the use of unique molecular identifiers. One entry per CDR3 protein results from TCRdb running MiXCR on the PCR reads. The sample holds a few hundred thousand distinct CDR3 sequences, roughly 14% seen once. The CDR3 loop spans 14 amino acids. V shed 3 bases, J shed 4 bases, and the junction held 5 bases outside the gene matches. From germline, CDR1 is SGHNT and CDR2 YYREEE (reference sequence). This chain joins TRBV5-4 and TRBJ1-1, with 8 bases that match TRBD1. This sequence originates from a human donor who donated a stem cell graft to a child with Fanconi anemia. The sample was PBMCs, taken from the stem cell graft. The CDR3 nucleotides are TGTGCCAGCAGCTCCAGGGGGCTGGGCACTGAAGCTTTCTTT. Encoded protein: CASSSRGLGTEAFF.